Below, 9 T cell receptor beta chains from the same sample are listed, as sequenced in a study of shared clonotypes between healthy human individuals. TCRdb's copy holds only in-frame clones and misses some; the assay was immunoSEQ multiplex PCR. The sample has around 720,000 clones, less than 80% seen once. Source material: memory CD4+ T cells sorted from blood. Subset reported: CD45RA-negative fraction. These receptors originate from a woman aged 25 to 45 in good health.

This clone has a count of ten or more. No conserved phenylalanine or tryptophan ends this CDR3, so it is likely a read error. The limits of the CDR3 on the DNA are not certain, so only TCRdb's listed CDR3 is given. J is TRBJ1-2 and V is TRBV28; the table's D call, TRBD1, has no DNA check behind it. In germline, CDR1 is MDHEN, CDR2 SYDVKM. Inclusive of both ends, the CDR3 amounts to 11 amino acids. CDR3 sequence: CASRHRATVSY.

Only one count was recorded for this clone. The V gene is TRBV30, the J gene TRBJ2-1, with D perhaps TRBD1 (6 bases). V was pared by 2 bases and J by 0 bases, with 11 bases between. The CDR3 totals 15 residues. CDR1 GTSNPN and CDR2 SVGIG come from the germline V gene (reference sequence). The CDR3 nucleotides are TGTGCCTGGAGTAAGGGGACAAGCTCCTACAATGAGCAGTTCTTC. Its translation: CAWSKGTSSYNEQFF.

This clone was seen at least ten times. Different DNA sequences within this sample yield the same CDR3. This chain uses TRBV7-2 with TRBJ2-1; 8 positions agree with TRBD2. CDR3 length equals 15 residues. The germline gives CDR1 SGHTA, CDR2 FQGNSA. The ends lost 5 bases at V and 4 bases at J; junction bases unmatched: 7. The CDR3 DNA is TGTGCCAGCAGCGCCGGGACTAGGTTATACAATGAGCAGTTCTTC. Translation gives CASSAGTRLYNEQFF. The complete variable domain, with remaining parts taken from reference TRBV7-2 and TRBJ2-1, reads GAGVSQSPSNKVTEKGKDVELRCDPISGHTALYWYRQSLGQGLEFLIYFQGNSAPDKSGLPSDRFSAERTGGSVSTLTIQRTQQEDSAVYLCASSAGTRLYNEQFFGPGTRLTVL.

V and J are TRBV5-1 and TRBJ2-3; TRBD1 is a possible D gene (5 bases). From germline, CDR1 is SGHRS and CDR2 YFSETQ. V lost 0 bases, J lost 2 bases, and 10 bases lay in between. This CDR3 has 15 amino acids. In DNA, the CDR3 is TGCGCCAGCAGCTTGGCAGGGTGGTACACAGATACGCAGTATTTT. It specifies CASSLAGWYTDTQYF.

CDR3 amino acids: CAIPRGEGFDGYTF. For the CDR3, the DNA is TGTGCCATCCCACGCGGGGAGGGGTTCGATGGCTACACCTTC. The chain uses TRBV19 and TRBJ1-2, with a tentative D call TRBD1 (5 bases). The length of the CDR3 is 14 residues. CDR1 is LNHDA, CDR2 SQIVND, per germline (reference sequence). V shed 10 bases and J shed 6 bases, with 21 bases lying between them. Full variable domain (missing parts from reference TRBV19 and TRBJ1-2): DGGITQSPKYLFRKEGQNVTLSCEQNLNHDAMYWYRQDPGQGLRLIYYSQIVNDFQKGDIAEGYSVSREKKESFPLTVTSAQKNPTAFYLCAIPRGEGFDGYTFGSGTRLTVV.

The chain carries TRBV7-8 and TRBJ2-5; TRBD2 matches 12 bases. This CDR3 contains 16 residues. The ends lost 5 bases at V and 2 bases at J; junction bases unmatched: 6. The germline V gene has CDR1 SGHVS and CDR2 FQNEAQ. The CDR3 DNA follows: TGTGCCAGCAGCCCCTGGACTAGCGGGGCACAAGAGACCCAGTACTTC. It translates to CASSPWTSGAQETQYF.

V gene TRBV7-8 combines with J gene TRBJ2-3; 9 bases line up with TRBD1. V dropped 5 bases and J dropped 1; count of bases not matched to a gene: 4. Germline CDR1 reads SGHVS; CDR2 reads FQNEAQ. This CDR3 has 15 residues. The CDR3 reads CASSHRTGGTDTQYF. The CDR3 nucleotides are TGTGCCAGCAGCCACCGGACAGGGGGCACAGATACGCAGTATTTT.

The gene calls are TRBV29-1 and TRBJ2-1, with D possibly being TRBD1 (5 bases). Germline CDR1 is SQVTM and CDR2 is ANQGSEA. The V end lost 3 bases, the J end lost 5 bases, and 17 bases lay between the germline ends. The CDR3 is 15 residues long. Written as DNA, the CDR3 is TGCAGCGTTGAGCTACAGGTACGCCCTGACAATGAGCAGTTCTTC. It is translated as CSVELQVRPDNEQFF.

V gene TRBV6-6 combines with J gene TRBJ1-1, with D unresolved. The CDR3 has 13 residues. Trimming took 6 bases from V and 0 from J, leaving 8 bases between them. Looked up from germline, CDR1 is MNHNY and CDR2 is SVGAGI (reference sequence). CDR3 sequence: CASRLQLNTEAFF. The DNA for the CDR3 is TGTGCCAGCAGGTTGCAACTGAACACTGAAGCTTTCTTT.